The rows below give T cell receptor beta chains drawn from one sample of a study of cytomegalovirus exposure and HLA in healthy donors. The repertoire was sequenced with immunoSEQ multiplex PCR; TCRdb's copy has only in-frame clones and lacks some. The sample lists approximately 160,000 clones, roughly 79% seen once, with 6.5% to 8.5% in the top ten. Sequenced: PBMCs. Source of these receptors: a woman aged 40 to 49 in good health and CMV-seropositive. Each CDR3 is given with its conserved first and last residue. The D gene is left open where the match is weak. Clone size is not always given. Where it is, it says once, few, many or a class for expanded clones.

TRBJ1-2 few - TRBV2 CASSWKKAGYGYTF TGTGCCAGCAGTTGGAAGAAAGCGGGCTATGGCTACACCTTC
TRBJ2-7 - TRBD1 TRBV2 CASRARDSTYGQYF TGTGCCAGCAGGGCCCGGGACAGTACCTACGGGCAGTACTTC
TRBJ1-6 - - TRBV2 CASSGLSSYNSPLHF TGTGCCAGCAGCGGTTTGAGCTCCTATAATTCACCCCTCCACTTT
TRBJ1-4 - - TRBV4-1 CASSQEGTPYEKLFF TGCGCCAGCAGCCAAGAGGGGACTCCCTATGAAAAACTGTTTTTT
TRBJ1-2 - - TRBV2 CASSDSGDGYTF TGTGCCAGCAGTGACTCCGGGGATGGCTACACCTTC
TRBJ1-2 - - TRBV28 CASSLFRTVGGYTF TGTGCCAGCAGCCTTTTCAGGACAGTGGGTGGCTACACCTTC
TRBJ2-7 - - TRBV6-5 CASRIQGSSYEQYF TGTGCCAGCAGAATACAGGGCAGCTCCTACGAGCAGTACTTC
TRBJ1-2 few - TRBV4-2 CASSEQETNYGYTF TGTGCCAGCAGCGAACAGGAAACTAACTATGGCTACACCTTC
TRBJ1-3 - - TRBV14 CASSQGGGHSGNTIYF TGTGCCAGCAGCCAAGGAGGGGGACACTCTGGAAACACCATATATTTT
TRBJ1-5 few - TRBV10-1 CASSGDRRRQPQHF TGCGCCAGCAGTGGCGACAGGCGGCGTCAGCCCCAGCATTTT
TRBJ1-2 - - TRBV30 CAWSGAAAQAVSGYTF TGTGCCTGGAGTGGGGCCGCGGCACAGGCAGTATCTGGCTACACCTTC
TRBJ2-2 few TRBD1 TRBV19 CASTMTGITGELFF TGTGCCAGTACCATGACAGGGATCACCGGGGAGCTGTTTTTT
TRBJ1-2 - TRBD1 TRBV7-9 CASSLFGTGDRLGSYTF TGTGCCAGCAGCTTATTCGGGACAGGGGATCGCTTGGGTAGCTACACCTTC
TRBJ2-7 - TRBD1 TRBV5-1 CASSLVGTGNYEQYF TGCGCCAGCAGCTTGGTGGGGACAGGGAACTACGAGCAGTACTTC
TRBJ2-1 - TRBD2 TRBV6-6 CASRGTSGGWNEQFF TGTGCCAGCAGGGGCACTAGCGGGGGCTGGAATGAGCAGTTCTTC
TRBJ1-1 - - TRBV2 CASMFDRTVTEAFF TGTGCCAGCATGTTTGACAGAACGGTGACTGAAGCTTTCTTT
TRBJ2-5 - TRBD2 TRBV7-3 CASSPNGGGAGETQYF TGTGCCAGCAGCCCTAATGGCGGGGGGGCTGGTGAGACCCAGTACTTC
TRBJ1-2 once TRBD1 TRBV28 CASSYSTGEAGYTF TGTGCCAGCAGTTACTCGACAGGGGAGGCCGGCTACACCTTC
TRBJ1-2 - - TRBV9 CASSVEQHFNYGYTF TGTGCCAGCAGCGTAGAACAGCACTTTAACTATGGCTACACCTTC
TRBJ2-5 - - TRBV7-9 CASTHSWREETQYF TGTGCCAGCACCCACTCGTGGAGAGAAGAGACCCAGTACTTC
TRBJ1-4 - - TRBV18 CASSPQGNEKLFF TGTGCCAGCTCACCGCAGGGGAATGAAAAACTGTTTTTT
TRBJ2-7 few - TRBV19 CASSTEYSYEQYF TGTGCCAGTAGTACGGAGTACTCCTACGAGCAGTACTTC
TRBJ1-2 few - TRBV5-4 CASSLSQTGSYGYTF TGTGCCAGCAGCCTTTCCCAGACAGGATCTTATGGCTACACCTTC
TRBJ2-3 - - TRBV20-1 CSAELDTQYF TGCAGTGCCGAGCTAGATACGCAGTATTTT
TRBJ2-7 - - TRBV18 CASSPGTGYEQYF TGTGCCAGCTCACCCGGCACGGGATACGAGCAGTACTTC
TRBJ2-2 - TRBD2 TRBV9 CASSETSGNTGELFF TGTGCCAGCAGCGAGACTAGCGGGAACACCGGGGAGCTGTTTTTT
TRBJ1-5 - - TRBV29-1 CSVRTAQGEPQHF TGCAGCGTTAGGACGGCCCAAGGGGAGCCCCAGCATTTT
TRBJ2-5 - TRBD2 TRBV30 CAWSARLAGNQETQYF TGTGCCTGGAGTGCCAGACTAGCGGGGAACCAAGAGACCCAGTACTTC
TRBJ1-3 - - TRBV30 CAWSVGGSGNTIYF TGTGCCTGGAGTGTGGGGGGGTCTGGAAACACCATATATTTT
TRBJ1-2 - TRBD1 TRBV5-4 CASSRQGAWGQEF TGTGCCAGCAGCCGGCAGGGGGCGTGGGGGCAGGAGTTC
TRBJ2-1 - TRBD2 TRBV5-1 CASRPTSGAYNEQFF TGCGCCAGCAGACCGACTAGCGGGGCTTACAATGAGCAGTTCTTC
TRBJ1-2 - TRBD1 TRBV11-2 CASSPSSTGAIGYTF TGTGCCAGCAGCCCTTCTTCGACAGGGGCTATTGGCTACACCTTC
TRBJ1-3 - - TRBV7-6 CASSLNGERSGNTIYF TGTGCCAGCAGCTTAAATGGAGAAAGGTCTGGAAACACCATATATTTT
TRBJ1-1 - - TRBV4-3 CASSQDSGNTEAFF TGCGCCAGCAGCCAAGATTCGGGGAACACTGAAGCTTTCTTT
TRBJ2-7 - - TRBV7-2 CASSLEGPAVIYEQYF TGTGCCAGCAGCTTAGAGGGGCCCGCGGTTATCTACGAGCAGTACTTC
TRBJ1-2 - - TRBV6-1 CASSEGRWYGYTF TGTGCCAGCAGTGAGGGCAGGTGGTATGGCTACACCTTC
TRBJ2-3 - TRBD2 TRBV10-3 CAISDPLAGEKLLDTQYF TGTGCCATCAGTGATCCACTCGCGGGGGAGAAACTCTTGGATACGCAGTATTTT
TRBJ2-6 - TRBD1 TRBV9 CASSEDRAPSGANVLTF TGTGCCAGCAGCGAGGACAGGGCCCCTTCCGGGGCCAACGTCCTGACTTTC
TRBJ2-1 - TRBD2 TRBV6-1 CASELAGGRQQFF TGTGCCAGCGAGCTAGCGGGGGGCCGGCAGCAGTTCTTC
TRBJ1-4 - - TRBV18 CASSRTPGLDEKLFF TGTGCCAGCTCACGGACACCTGGCCTGGATGAAAAACTGTTTTTT
TRBJ2-7 - - TRBV10-3 CAISGSGVKAPYYEQYF TGTGCCATCAGTGGGTCAGGGGTTAAGGCCCCTTACTACGAGCAGTACTTC
TRBJ2-7 - TRBD2 TRBV27 CASSWTSGGSEQYF TGTGCCAGCAGCTGGACTAGCGGGGGGAGCGAGCAGTACTTC
TRBJ1-3 - - TRBV7-2 CASSTGSHSGNTIYF TGTGCCAGCAGTACAGGGTCCCACTCTGGAAACACCATATATTTT
TRBJ2-3 - - TRBV11-2 CASSLGVTGEGTDTQYF TGTGCCAGCAGCTTAGGCGTGACAGGGGAGGGGACAGATACGCAGTATTTT
TRBJ1-2 - - TRBV30 CAWSGPGSVNGYTF TGTGCCTGGAGTGGCCCGGGGAGCGTTAATGGCTACACCTTC
TRBJ2-2 - TRBD2 TRBV25-1 CASSNLAGGLNTGELFF TGTGCCAGCAGTAACCTAGCGGGGGGGCTTAACACCGGGGAGCTGTTTTTT
TRBJ2-1 - - TRBV27 CASSYTEFAYNEQFF TGTGCCAGCAGTTATACAGAGTTCGCCTACAATGAGCAGTTCTTC
TRBJ2-1 few TRBD1 TRBV7-2 CASSSDRGPYNEQFF TGTGCCAGCAGCTCCGACAGGGGCCCCTACAATGAGCAGTTCTTC
TRBJ2-7 - - TRBV5-4 CASSLNAYEQYF TGTGCCAGCAGCTTGAACGCGTACGAGCAGTACTTC
TRBJ1-5 - - TRBV7-9 CASSPLGAGNQPQHF TGTGCCAGCAGCCCGCTAGGGGCCGGGAATCAGCCCCAGCATTTT
TRBJ2-1 - - TRBV25-1 CASSESRGSLSNEQFF TGTGCCAGCAGTGAATCAAGGGGGTCGCTCTCCAATGAGCAGTTCTTC
TRBJ1-1 - TRBD1 TRBV6-4 CASSIHRGSEAFF TGTGCCAGCAGTATACACAGGGGCTCGGAAGCTTTCTTT